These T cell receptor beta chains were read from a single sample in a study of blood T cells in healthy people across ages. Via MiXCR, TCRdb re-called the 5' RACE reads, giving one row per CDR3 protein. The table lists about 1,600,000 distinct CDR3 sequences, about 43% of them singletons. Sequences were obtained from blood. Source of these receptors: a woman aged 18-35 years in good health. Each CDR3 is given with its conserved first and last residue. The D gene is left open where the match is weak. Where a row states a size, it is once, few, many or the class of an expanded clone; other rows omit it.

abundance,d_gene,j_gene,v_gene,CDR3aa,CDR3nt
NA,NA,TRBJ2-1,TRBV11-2,CASSPGSRGHEQFF,TGTGCCAGCAGCCCTGGCAGTCGGGGCCACGAGCAGTTCTTC
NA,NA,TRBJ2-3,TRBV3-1,CASRIGGGLGDTQYF,TGTGCCAGCCGAATTGGGGGGGGGCTCGGAGATACGCAGTATTTT
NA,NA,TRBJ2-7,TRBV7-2,CASTRGGTYEQYF,TGTGCCAGCACCCGCGGCGGGACCTACGAGCAGTACTTC
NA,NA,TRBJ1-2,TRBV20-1,CSARGDGGLSYGYTF,TGCAGTGCTAGGGGGGATGGGGGTCTGAGCTATGGCTACACCTTC
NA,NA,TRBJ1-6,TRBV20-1,CSATLGRAASYNSPLHF,TGCAGTGCTACCTTGGGCAGGGCGGCGTCCTATAATTCACCCCTCCACTTT
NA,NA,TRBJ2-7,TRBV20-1,CSARVGRGPYEQYF,TGCAGTGCTAGAGTGGGGCGGGGGCCCTACGAGCAGTACTTC
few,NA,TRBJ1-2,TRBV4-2,CASSPPMGERSYGYTF,TGTGCCAGCAGCCCGCCCATGGGGGAAAGGAGCTATGGCTACACCTTC
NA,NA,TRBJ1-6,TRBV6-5,CASSYAVGGGGQSPLHF,TGTGCCAGCAGTTACGCAGTGGGTGGCGGGGGACAATCACCCCTCCACTTT
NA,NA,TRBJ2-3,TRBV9,CASSVSGTGTEIEYF,TGTGCCAGCAGCGTAAGCGGGACAGGCACGGAGATAGAGTATTTT
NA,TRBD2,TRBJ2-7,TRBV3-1,CASNQGSSGGYEQYF,TGTGCCAGCAACCAAGGGTCTAGCGGGGGCTACGAGCAGTACTTC
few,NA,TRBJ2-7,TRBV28,CASILEVLDEQYF,TGTGCCAGCATCCTTGAAGTATTGGACGAGCAGTACTTC
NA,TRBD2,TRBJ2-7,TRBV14,CASSLGGGWAEQYF,TGTGCCAGCAGCCTCGGCGGGGGGTGGGCCGAGCAGTACTTC
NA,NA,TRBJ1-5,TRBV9,CASSKGGGYSNQPQHF,TGTGCCAGCAGCAAAGGGGGAGGCTATAGCAATCAGCCCCAGCATTTT
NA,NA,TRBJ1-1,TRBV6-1,CASRGDWTEAFF,TGTGCCAGCCGGGGAGATTGGACTGAAGCTTTCTTT
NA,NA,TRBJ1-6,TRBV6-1,CASSARNLGYNSPLHF,TGTGCCAGCAGTGCCCGAAATCTAGGCTATAATTCACCCCTCCACTTT
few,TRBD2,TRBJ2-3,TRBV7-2,CASSFSGLVDTQYF,TGTGCCAGCAGTTTTTCCGGACTAGTAGATACGCAGTATTTT
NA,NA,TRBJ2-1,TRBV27,CASSPRQFYNEQFF,TGTGCCAGCAGTCCCCGACAGTTCTACAATGAGCAGTTCTTC
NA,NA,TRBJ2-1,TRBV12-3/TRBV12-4,CASSSDGPEQFF,TGTGCCAGCAGTTCGGACGGCCCCGAGCAGTTCTTC
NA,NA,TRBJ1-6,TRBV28,CASTPPRGPLHF,TGTGCCAGCACCCCCCCCAGGGGACCCCTCCACTTT
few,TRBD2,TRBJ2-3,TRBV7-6,CASSHLGGDTQYF,TGTGCCAGCAGCCACCTGGGGGGGGATACGCAGTATTTT
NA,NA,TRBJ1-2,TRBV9,CASSVDPGIGYTF,TGCGCCAGCAGCGTAGATCCGGGGATCGGCTACACCTTC
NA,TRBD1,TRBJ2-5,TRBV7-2,CASSLDRVKETQYF,TGTGCCAGCAGCTTGGACAGGGTGAAGGAGACCCAGTACTTC
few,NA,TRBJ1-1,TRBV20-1,CSAHARGSMNTEAFF,TGCAGTGCTCATGCCCGGGGAAGTATGAACACTGAAGCTTTCTTT
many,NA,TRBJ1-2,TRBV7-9,CASSPTVNYGYTF,TGTGCCAGCAGTCCGACGGTAAACTATGGCTACACCTTC
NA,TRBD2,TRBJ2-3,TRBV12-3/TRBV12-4,CASSLRLAGTPDTQYF,TGTGCCAGCAGTTTGAGATTAGCGGGGACCCCCGATACGCAGTATTTT
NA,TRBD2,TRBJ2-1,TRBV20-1,CSAGEPRGSSYNEQFF,TGCAGTGCTGGAGAGCCGCGCGGGAGTTCCTACAATGAGCAGTTCTTC
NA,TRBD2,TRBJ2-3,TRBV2,CASSPSPLAGGPDTQYF,TGTGCCAGCAGCCCTAGTCCCTTAGCGGGAGGGCCAGATACGCAGTATTTT
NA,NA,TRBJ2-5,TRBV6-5,CASSYSGPRETQYF,TGTGCCAGCAGTTACTCCGGCCCGAGAGAGACCCAGTACTTC